This T cell receptor beta chain was obtained from a study of T cell repertoires in cytomegalovirus infection. In TCRdb, the reads were re-called with MiXCR into one record per CDR3 protein. The table has approximately 730,000 distinct CDR3 sequences, 29% seen once. V was pared by 5 bases and J by 0 bases, with 8 bases between. The CDR3 sequence is 13 residues long. Germline V gene lookup returns CDR1 MNHEY and CDR2 SMNVEV (reference sequence). This clonotype has a handful of counts. Its antigen is not known. The input for sequencing was cultured CD8+ T cells from PBMCs, taken from culture after CMV antigen stimulation. The V call is TRBV27, the J call TRBJ2-7; D gene unclear. This TCR came from a human donor in good health (CMV status not recorded). Some clones in this sample may be carry-over from other donors' samples. The CDR3 DNA reads as TGTGCCAGCAGTCCGACACCCTCCTACGAGCAGTACTTC. It is translated as CASSPTPSYEQYF.